This TCR beta chain comes out of a study of blood T cell repertoires in COVID-19. In the study overall: PBMCs, B-cell-depleted T cells, or T cells provided the cDNA or gDNA that made up the material.

Individuals aged about 18 to 90 years were recruited from 24 US areas. TCRdb's copy holds only in-frame clones and misses some; the assay was immunoSEQ multiplex PCR. The table lists approximately 150,000 clones, about nine tenths of them singletons. CDR1 and CDR2 (germline): SQVTM, ANQGSEA. CDR3 size: 15 residues. V was shortened by 0 bases and J by 3 bases, with 13 bases between the two germline ends. What was sequenced was PBMCs or T cells enriched from blood (not recorded which). This receptor was taken from a woman aged 40 to 50 who had been exposed to COVID-19. The chain combines TRBV29-1 with TRBJ2-3; D is possibly TRBD2 (6 bases). In DNA, the CDR3 is TGCAGCGTTGAAGATCAAATAGCGGTTACAGATACGCAGTATTTT. Translating gives CSVEDQIAVTDTQYF.